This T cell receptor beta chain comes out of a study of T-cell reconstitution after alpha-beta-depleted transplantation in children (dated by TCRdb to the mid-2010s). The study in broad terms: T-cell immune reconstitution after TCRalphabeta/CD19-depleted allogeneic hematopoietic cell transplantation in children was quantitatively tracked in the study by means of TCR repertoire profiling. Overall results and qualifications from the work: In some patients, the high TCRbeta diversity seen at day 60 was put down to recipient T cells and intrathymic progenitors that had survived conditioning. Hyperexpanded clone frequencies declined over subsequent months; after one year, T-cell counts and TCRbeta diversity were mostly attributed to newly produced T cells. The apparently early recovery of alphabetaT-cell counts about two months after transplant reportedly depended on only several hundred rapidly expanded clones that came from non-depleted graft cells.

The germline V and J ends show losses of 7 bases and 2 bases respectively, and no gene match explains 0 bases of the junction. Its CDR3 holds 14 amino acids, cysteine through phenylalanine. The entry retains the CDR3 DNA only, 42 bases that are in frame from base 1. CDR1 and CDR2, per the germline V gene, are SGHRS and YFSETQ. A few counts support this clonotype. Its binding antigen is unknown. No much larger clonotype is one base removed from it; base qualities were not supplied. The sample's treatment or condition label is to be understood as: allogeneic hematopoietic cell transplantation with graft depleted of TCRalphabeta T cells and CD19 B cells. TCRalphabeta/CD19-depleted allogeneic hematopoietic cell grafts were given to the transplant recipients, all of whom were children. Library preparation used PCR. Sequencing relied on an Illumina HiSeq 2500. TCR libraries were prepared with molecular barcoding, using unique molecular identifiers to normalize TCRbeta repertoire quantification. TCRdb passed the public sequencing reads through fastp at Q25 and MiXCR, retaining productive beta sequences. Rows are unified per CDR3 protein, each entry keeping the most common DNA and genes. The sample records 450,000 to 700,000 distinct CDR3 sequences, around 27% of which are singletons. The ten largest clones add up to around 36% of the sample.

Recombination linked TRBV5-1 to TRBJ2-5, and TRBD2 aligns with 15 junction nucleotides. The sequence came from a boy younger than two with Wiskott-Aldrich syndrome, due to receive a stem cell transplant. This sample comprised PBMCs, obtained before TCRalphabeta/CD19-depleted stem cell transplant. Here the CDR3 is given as CASGLAGGQETQYF. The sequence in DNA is TGCGCCAGCGGACTAGCGGGAGGGCAAGAGACCCAGTACTTC.